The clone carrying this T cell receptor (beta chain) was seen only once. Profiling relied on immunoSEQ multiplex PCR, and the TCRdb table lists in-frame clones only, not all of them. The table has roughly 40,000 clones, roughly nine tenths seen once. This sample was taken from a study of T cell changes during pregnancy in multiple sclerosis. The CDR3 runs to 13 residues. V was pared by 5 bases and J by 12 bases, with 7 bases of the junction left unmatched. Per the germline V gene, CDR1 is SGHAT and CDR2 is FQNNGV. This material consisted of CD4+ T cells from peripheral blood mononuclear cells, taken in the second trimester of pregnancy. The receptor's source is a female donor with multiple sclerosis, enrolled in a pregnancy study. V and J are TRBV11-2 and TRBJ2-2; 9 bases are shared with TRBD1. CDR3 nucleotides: TGTGCCAGCAGCCCCGGTGACAGGGGGAAGCTGTTTTTT. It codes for CASSPGDRGKLFF.